Below, 24 T cell receptor beta chains from the same sample are listed, as sequenced in a study of Graves' ophthalmopathy and Graves' hyperthyroidism. RNA transcripts were the source from which TCR beta CDR3 regions were amplified. HTBI primers served in a first-round RT-PCR, which a second-round multiplex PCR followed. Each CDR3 protein gets one entry after TCRdb re-called the multiplex PCR reads with MiXCR. The top ten clones hold approximately 43% of a sample with about 740,000 distinct CDR3 sequences, approximately 40% of them seen once. The specimen sequenced was peripheral blood. Receptors originate from an adult man with Graves' ophthalmopathy.

V and J are TRBV5-4 and TRBJ1-1; possibly TRBD1 for D (6 bases). From germline, CDR1 is SGHNT and CDR2 YYREEE (reference sequence). Trimming pared 4 bases from V and 0 bases from J, leaving 19 bases between. The CDR3 sequence is 17 residues long. DNA of the CDR3: TGTGCCAGCAGCCCTCGCGGGGGGCGGAAACTGAACACTGAAGCTTTCTTT. It codes for CASSPRGGRKLNTEAFF.

On this clonotype: A junction boundary mismatches the germline segment, possibly from a read error. The chain uses TRBV24-1 and TRBJ2-7; 7 positions agree with TRBD1. This CDR3 comprises 15 residues. Germline CDR1 reads KGHDR; CDR2 reads SFDVKD. The CDR3 sequence: CASSDSGTVTYEQYF. In DNA, the CDR3 is TGTGCCAGCAGTGACTCAGGGACAGTAACCTACGAGCAGTACTTC.

This clonotype was seen a few times. This rearrangement joins TRBV7-8 to TRBJ1-4; D is perhaps TRBD1 (6 bases). Germline values: CDR1 SGHVS, CDR2 FQNEAQ. The CDR3 totals 16 residues. Trimming shortened V by 5 bases and J by 7 bases, and 20 bases separated the two germline ends. This CDR3 reads CASSPSGRTEFEKLFF. CDR3 sequence (DNA): TGTGCCAGCAGCCCCTCAGGTCGGACAGAATTTGAAAAACTGTTTTTT.

This clonotype has ten or more counts. The chain is built from TRBV10-2 and TRBJ2-5; tentative D call: TRBD2 (7 bases). V shed 8 bases and J shed 7 bases, with 17 bases lying between them. Germline V gene sequence: CDR1 WSHSY, CDR2 SAAADI. This CDR3 is 13 amino acids long. CDR3 bases: TGCGCCAGCGGGCAACTGGGAGGGGGGACCCAGTACTTC. This codes for CASGQLGGGTQYF.

This clonotype occurred many times. In DNA form, the CDR3 reads TGCAGCGTTTTGGCAGGGGGACAAGCAACTAATGAAAAACTGTTTTTT. Protein: CSVLAGGQATNEKLFF. V and J are TRBV29-1 and TRBJ1-4, with 7 bases identical to TRBD1. CDR3 length equals 16 residues. Trimming took 5 bases from V and 0 from J; bases not matched to a gene: 9. Per germline, CDR1 SQVTM and CDR2 ANQGSEA.

The chain uses TRBV15 and TRBJ1-1; the D gene is possibly TRBD1 (5 bases). There are 13 residues in the CDR3. Germline CDR1 LNHNV, CDR2 YYDKDF (reference sequence). V dropped 3 bases and J dropped 9 bases, with 14 bases sitting between them. The CDR3 protein is CATSSEPWGQAFF. The CDR3 DNA is TGTGCCACCAGCAGTGAACCTTGGGGCCAAGCTTTCTTT.

CDR3 loop: CASREQSGNQPQYF. The CDR3 DNA sequence: TGTGCCAGCAGGGAGCAAAGCGGCAATCAGCCCCAGTACTTC. The rearrangement uses TRBV2 and TRBJ2-5, with a possible D match to TRBD2 (5 bases). The germline V gene encodes CDR1 SNHLY and CDR2 FYNNEI. The CDR3 extends over 14 amino acids. Between the trimmed V and J ends, which lost 6 bases and 9 bases, there was a span of 20 bases.

This clonotype was counted between two and nine times. Germline is not matched at one junction end, which may reflect a read error. This chain joins TRBV7-9 and TRBJ1-3; 7 bases are shared with TRBD1. Germline V gene lookup returns CDR1 SEHNR and CDR2 FQNEAQ (reference sequence). The CDR3 sequence is 14 residues long. The CDR3 spells CASSLARQGGTTYF. CDR3 nucleotides: TGTGCCAGCAGCTTAGCCCGACAGGGAGGCACCACATATTTT. The complete variable domain, with remaining parts taken from reference TRBV7-9 and TRBJ1-3, reads DTGVSQNPRHKITKRGQNVTFRCDPISEHNRLYWYRQTLGQGPEFLTYFQNEAQLEKSRLLSDRFSAERPKGSFSTLEIQRTEQGDSAMYLCASSLARQGGTTYFGEGSWLTVV.

About this clonotype: One end of the junction varies from germline; a read error may be responsible. J is TRBJ2-5 and V is TRBV25-1; perhaps TRBD2 as D (6 bases). The CDR3 runs 14 residues. CDR1 and CDR2 (germline): MGHDK, SYGVNS. The CDR3 region has the DNA TGTGCCAGCAGATTCTGGGGAGGCGAAGAGGCCCAGTACTTC. This translates into CASRFWGGEEAQYF.

V and J are TRBV20-1 and TRBJ1-4, with TRBD1 identical over 9 bases. The CDR3 sequence is 16 residues long. CDR1 is DFQATT and CDR2 is SNEGSKA in the germline V gene (reference sequence). V lost 4 bases, J lost 5 bases, and 11 bases stayed unmatched. CDR3 protein: CSATYRDREGNEKLFF. CDR3 sequence (DNA): TGCAGTGCTACCTACCGGGACAGGGAGGGGAATGAAAAACTGTTTTTT.

This clonotype occurred many times. The chain employs TRBV20-1 and TRBJ2-6; no firm D call. The V end lost 6 bases, the J end lost 1 base, and 7 bases lay between the germline ends. The CDR3 contains 13 residues. Germline loops: CDR1 DFQATT, CDR2 SNEGSKA (reference sequence). CDR3 protein: CSATPSGANVLTF. The CDR3 DNA is TGCAGTGCAACCCCATCTGGGGCCAACGTCCTGACTTTC.

This clonotype was seen only a few times. This chain connects TRBV7-6 to TRBJ2-7, with 12 bases matching TRBD2. Germline CDR1 reads SGHVS; CDR2 reads FNYEAQ. This CDR3 spans 16 amino acids. The ends lost 3 bases at V and 6 bases at J; junction bases unmatched: 9. CDR3 in DNA: TGTGCCAGCAGCTTGGGGGGACTAGCGGGTGCTCTCGAGCAGTACTTC. Its translation: CASSLGGLAGALEQYF.

The DNA of the CDR3 is TGTGCCAGCAGCCAGGACAGGGGAAACACCGGGGAGCTGTTTTTT. Translated, it gives CASSQDRGNTGELFF. The V call is TRBV5-4, the J call TRBJ2-2; 9 nucleotides match TRBD1. CDR1 is SGHNT and CDR2 is YYREEE in the germline V gene (reference sequence). Trimming removed 4 bases from V and 2 bases from J; junction bases left unmatched: 3. This CDR3 spans 15 amino acids.

The V call is TRBV2, the J call TRBJ2-7; 10 positions agree with TRBD1. Germline assignment: CDR1 SNHLY and CDR2 FYNNEI. V was clipped by 6 bases and J by 1 base; unmatched bases: 9. This CDR3 is 16 amino acids long. The CDR3 DNA reads as TGTGCCAGCAGCTTAACGGGACAGGGGACTTCCTACGAGCAGTACTTC. This gives the protein CASSLTGQGTSYEQYF.

To note about this clonotype: This may be a read error: a much more frequent sequence differs by one nucleotide. Given the absence of the conserved phenylalanine or tryptophan at the CDR3 end, a read error is likely. The DNA for the CDR3 is TGTGCCATCGGACCAAGACAGGGGGCATCTGGAAACACCATATATTAT. The encoded protein is CAIGPRQGASGNTIYY. The rearrangement joins TRBV10-3 to TRBJ1-3, with 10 bases identical to TRBD1. V shed 8 bases, J shed 1 base, and the junction held 8 bases outside the gene matches. The CDR3 sequence is 16 residues long. CDR1 and CDR2 from the germline V gene are ENHRY and SYGVKD.

The chain recombines TRBV11-1 with TRBJ2-6; D is perhaps TRBD2 (5 bases). Per germline, CDR1 SGHAT and CDR2 FQDESV (reference sequence). The CDR3 extends over 14 amino acids. Trimming cost V 6 bases and J 4 bases, with 10 bases left between them. The CDR3 reads CASSPRRGANVLTF. CDR3 sequence (DNA): TGTGCCAGCAGTCCTAGGAGGGGGGCCAACGTCCTGACTTTC. The full variable domain, completed using reference TRBV11-1 and TRBJ2-6, is EAEVAQSPRYKITEKSQAVAFWCDPISGHATLYWYRQILGQGPELLVQFQDESVVDDSQLPKDRFSAERLKGVDSTLKIQPAELGDSAMYLCASSPRRGANVLTFGAGSRLTVL.

V and J are TRBV20-1 and TRBJ2-7, with 7 nucleotides matching TRBD2. The ends lost 6 bases at V and 1 base at J; junction bases unmatched: 6. The CDR3 is made up of 13 amino acids. Germline loops: CDR1 DFQATT, CDR2 SNEGSKA (reference sequence). The CDR3 here is CSASGTQSYEQYF. CDR3 nucleotide sequence: TGCAGTGCCAGCGGGACTCAATCCTACGAGCAGTACTTC.

This clonotype was counted a few times. This chain uses TRBV7-9 with TRBJ1-3; unclear D gene. Between the trimmed V and J ends, which lost 8 bases and 4 bases, there was a span of 15 bases. Looked up from germline, CDR1 is SEHNR and CDR2 is FQNEAQ (reference sequence). The CDR3 consists of 14 residues. CDR3 residues: CASARGGFGNTIYF. The CDR3 nucleotides are TGTGCCAGCGCCCGGGGAGGGTTCGGAAACACCATATATTTT.

This clonotype appeared a few times. The CDR3 DNA is TGTGCCAGCAGAGAGACAGCCCCCTACGAGCAGTACTTC. Encoded protein: CASRETAPYEQYF. The chain combines TRBV2 with TRBJ2-7; possibly TRBD1 for D (5 bases). The CDR3 extends over 13 amino acids. Trimming removed 6 bases from V and 2 bases from J, with 11 bases in between. Looked up from germline, CDR1 is SNHLY and CDR2 is FYNNEI.

This clonotype occurred many times. The V call is TRBV2, the J call TRBJ2-7; D call uncertain. Looked up from germline, CDR1 is SNHLY and CDR2 is FYNNEI. V was pared by 6 bases and J by 0 bases, with 6 bases between. The CDR3 has 12 amino acids. The CDR3 sequence is CASRPPSYEQYF. CDR3 sequence (DNA): TGTGCCAGCAGGCCCCCCTCCTACGAGCAGTACTTC.

The chain joins TRBV12-3 or TRBV12-4 to TRBJ1-5; D is unclear. CDR3 size: 16 residues. The ends were cut back, 0 bases at V and 8 bases at J, with 17 bases in the middle. The CDR3 loop is CASSLALGRDVEPQHF. DNA of the CDR3: TGTGCCAGCAGTTTAGCGCTTGGAAGGGATGTTGAGCCCCAGCATTTT.

V is TRBV6-1 and J is TRBJ2-6, with D perhaps given as TRBD1 or TRBD2 (5 bases each). The CDR3 covers 18 residues. Trimming took off 4 bases at V and 1 base at J, with 17 bases between the two ends. Per the germline V gene, CDR1 is MNHNS and CDR2 is SASEGT. The CDR3 DNA reads TGTGCCAGCAGTGCGGTCCCGGGACGGTCTTCTGGGGCCAACGTCCTGACTTTC. Amino acids: CASSAVPGRSSGANVLTF.

This clonotype appeared a single time. The CDR3 region is CASSESGQGEIGYTF. The DNA for the CDR3 is TGTGCCAGCAGTGAATCGGGACAGGGGGAAATTGGCTACACCTTC. The chain combines TRBV25-1 with TRBJ1-2, with 11 bases lining up with TRBD1. From germline, CDR1 is MGHDK and CDR2 SYGVNS. J was trimmed by 7 bases and V by 1 base; bases with no gene match: 5. The CDR3 has 15 residues.

The rearrangement joins TRBV6-1 to TRBJ1-3, with 8 bases aligning to TRBD1. Trimming removed 8 bases from V and 2 bases from J; junction bases left unmatched: 5. The CDR3 contains 14 residues. CDR1 is MNHNS, CDR2 SASEGT, per germline. CDR3 sequence (DNA): TGTGCCAGCCAAAAGACAGGGGCTGGAAACACCATATATTTT. Translation: CASQKTGAGNTIYF.